This TCR beta chain appears in the sequencing data of a study of Graves' ophthalmopathy and Graves' hyperthyroidism. Germline V CDR1 and CDR2: DFQATT, SNEGSKA (reference sequence). The length of the CDR3 is 15 residues. Trimming took 0 bases from V and 7 from J; bases not matched to a gene: 10. Researchers took RNA transcripts and amplified TCR beta CDR3 regions from them. Second-round multiplex PCR followed a first-round RT-PCR using HTBI primers. TCRdb re-derived calls from the multiplex PCR reads in MiXCR, one entry per CDR3 protein. The data hold some 1.1 million distinct CDR3 sequences, with about 36% observed a single time. Clinical symptoms, serum thyroxine, TRAb, thyroid ultrasound and orbital computed tomography determined diagnosis.

Sequencing was carried out using peripheral blood or thyroid tissue (not recorded which). V and J are TRBV20-1 and TRBJ1-2; TRBD1 aligns across 8 bases. This clonotype originated in an adult man with Graves' hyperthyroidism. This CDR3 is CSARDRKTGEGGYTF. The DNA for the CDR3 is TGCAGTGCTAGAGATCGTAAGACAGGGGAGGGTGGCTACACCTTC.